This T cell receptor (beta chain) was obtained from a study of blood T cell repertoires in COVID-19. As for the study in general: Some COVID-19 samples were acute and others convalescent; all came from the United States, Italy and Spain. The cDNA or gDNA used as material had been derived from T cells, B-cell-depleted T cells, or PBMCs.

The V and J ends lost 6 bases and 5 bases respectively, with 13 bases between them. The CDR3 has 13 residues. This clone was seen more than once but under ten times. Authors' analysis steps: It was from reference gene primer amplification that nucleated cell counts were estimated. The repertoire was sequenced with immunoSEQ multiplex PCR; TCRdb's copy has only in-frame clones and lacks some. That table supplies the V and J calls and clone size; D and trimming were determined from the DNA. The sample lists a few hundred thousand clones, under 90% seen once, with around 3.3% in the top ten. Sequenced input: peripheral blood. The chain links TRBV12-3 or TRBV12-4 to TRBJ1-2, with D perhaps matching TRBD1 (5 bases). The clonotype originates from a woman aged 80 or over with acute or convalescent COVID-19. CDR3 sequence (DNA): TGTGCCAGCAGAGCAGGGTTCGGGTATGGCTACACCTTC. It codes for CASRAGFGYGYTF.